This TCR beta chain was sequenced in a study of beta chain features in type 1 diabetes. The CDR3 sequence is 16 residues long. From germline, CDR1 is SGHTA and CDR2 FQGNSA. Between the trimmed V and J ends, which lost 0 bases and 1 base, there was a span of 10 bases. Expressed TCRB transcripts were sequenced because the entire RNA isolate underwent reverse transcription. The table came from immunoSEQ multiplex PCR; TCRdb's copy has only in-frame clones and leaves some out. Of 300,000 to 450,000 clones in the sample, around 12% were seen once. The sequence came from a man between 18 and 35 years old in good health. Sequences were obtained from naive CD4+ T cells from blood. The chain joins TRBV7-2 to TRBJ1-5, with D unclear. CDR3 DNA: TGTGCCAGCAGCTTAGCGGTCGGGGTAAGCAATCAGCCCCAGCATTTT. This encodes CASSLAVGVSNQPQHF.